The clone carrying this T cell receptor (beta chain) was counted once. CDR1 MNHEY and CDR2 SVGEGT come from the germline V gene. The J segment lost 4 bases and the V segment lost 7 bases, leaving 6 bases of the junction unmatched. CDR3 size: 14 residues. This sample was taken from a study of T-cell memory formation after mild COVID-19. On the study more broadly: Clustering of TCRs was largely donor specific.

Researchers used 5'RACE with constant-segment primers to make TCR alpha and TCR beta cDNA libraries that carry sample barcodes and UMIs. Via MiXCR, TCRdb re-called the 5' RACE reads, giving one row per CDR3 protein. Among about 430,000 distinct CDR3 sequences listed, more than 15% were seen once. The sample taken for sequencing was PBMCs or a T cell subset sorted from them (not recorded which). This receptor was obtained from a young man who had mild COVID-19 (a few samples of this study predate the infection). Cell type and time point are not known. The V and J genes are TRBV6-2 or TRBV6-3 and TRBJ2-2; TRBD2 matches 7 bases. Here the CDR3 reads CASKRAGPTGELFF. CDR3 DNA sequence: TGTGCCAGCAAAAGAGCGGGGCCCACCGGGGAGCTGTTTTTT.